This paragraph reports one T cell receptor (beta chain). This clonotype was seen many times. The target of this receptor is not known. The record has no base qualities; no much larger clone is one base away. Ophthalmopathy patients had moderately to severely active disease, Clinical Activity Score of at least 3, NOSPECS grade of at least 4, and duration under 3 months. The study excluded patients with uncontrolled infections, other autoimmune diseases, pregnancy or lactation. Diagnoses were based on clinical symptoms, serum thyroxine and TRAb, thyroid ultrasound and orbital computed tomography. PBMCs were separated from roughly 10 ml of fresh peripheral blood using Ficoll-Paque density gradient centrifugation. Total RNA was extracted with Trizol reagent, and quality was checked on an Agilent 2100 Bioanalyzer. The data are from a study of T cells in Graves' hyperthyroidism and ophthalmopathy (dated 2019 in TCRdb). For the study in its entirety: Peripheral blood was sampled at the time of initial diagnosis, prior to any treatment. To identify distinguishing TCR V-J signatures, a discovery cohort of about a hundred patients was used, comprising roughly 45 with Graves' ophthalmopathy and under 60 with stable Graves' hyperthyroidism. Prospective prediction of ophthalmopathy was tested in an independent validation cohort of fewer than 20 hyperthyroidism patients and 17 patients who later progressed to ophthalmopathy. The roughly 91 discovery patients were randomly split 7:3 into training and test sets. Thyroid tissue and blood T-cell repertoires from six or seven Graves' hyperthyroidism patients were also compared in the study. After sampling, hyperthyroidism patients received methimazole starting at 30 mg daily, and ophthalmopathy patients received high-dose intravenous methylprednisolone. The paper reports TCR Vbeta CDR3 sequencing of 135 peripheral blood samples: fewer than 50 ophthalmopathy, under 80 hyperthyroidism and 17 progressor patients.

Study-level results and caveats: Sample size was not statistically predetermined, and blinding of investigators to group allocation was not performed. A 13 V-J signature model separated ophthalmopathy from stable hyperthyroidism, with over 85% sensitivity and roughly 82% specificity in cross-validation and 80%/75% in testing. Most expanded thyroid clonotypes (frequency above 0.001) were also found in blood, which suggests that blood repertoires may mirror thyroid immune responses. In validation, the model predicted progression to ophthalmopathy a median of about 6.8 months before onset, with 65% to 71% sensitivity and 72.22% specificity.

Trimming accounts for 5 bases at V and 4 bases at J, while the number of junction bases matched to no gene is 8. The CDR3 holds 15 amino acids from the cysteine to the phenylalanine. Only the CDR3 region is kept as DNA, spanning 45 bases read in frame from base 1. The TCR beta CDR3 regions were amplified from RNA transcripts. A first-round RT-PCR of the TCR CDR3 used the HTBI primer set with the Qiagen OneStep RT-PCR kit. The libraries were constructed in a second round of multiplex PCR and then size-selected and purified. Paired-end sequencing of the libraries was performed with 100 bp reads on an Illumina HiSeq2000. As for how the authors treated the data: SOAPnuke was used to process the raw data, throwing out any read that contained adapters or uncalled bases, had a mean Phred below 15, or lacked an exact constant-primer or identifier match. High-quality paired reads were merged using COPE v1.2.5, and each unique nucleotide sequence was defined as a clonotype. MiTCR v1.1 was used to align clonotypes to the IMGT TRBV, TRBD and TRBJ reference segments. The analysis included only V-J combinations with a frequency above 0.0001, which together covered more than 99% of the repertoires. A TCS score was defined as the ratio between F50 (clonal expansion) and ExV (chaos), using BLOSUM62-based TCRdist between CDR3 peptides within each V-J. Welch's t-statistics and random forest reduced 500 to 650 V-J features to roughly 13, which were used in a naive Bayes classifier (R e1071). The public reads were quality trimmed at Q25 with fastp and then assembled into clones with MiXCR by TCRdb, keeping productive beta chains. CDR3 protein duplicates are merged, each entry listing the most common genes and DNA. The V and J calls, along with clone size, are taken from TCRdb and not from the paper's own processing. Here the sample has a few hundred thousand distinct CDR3 sequences; roughly a sixth occur a single time. Of the sample, around 3.3% falls within the top ten clones.

The TCR was taken from a middle-aged woman with Graves' ophthalmopathy. The material sequenced was blood. Recombination linked TRBV12-3 or TRBV12-4 to TRBJ2-5, with 9 bases aligning to TRBD2. The DNA sequence is TGTGCCAGCAGTCGCCAGACTAGCGGCCTAGAGACCCAGTACTTC. This codes for CASSRQTSGLETQYF.